This T cell receptor (beta chain) emerged from a study of CD8 T cells in ankylosing spondylitis. TCRdb redid the calling of the 5' RACE reads with MiXCR, one entry per CDR3 protein. Of some 840,000 distinct CDR3 sequences detected, about 11% appear once; the ten largest clones hold just over 0.5%. Study-level points and caveats: Disease-associated clones were reportedly significantly overrepresented in matched ankylosing spondylitis synovial fluid. Seemingly distinctive of ankylosing spondylitis blood was a TCR beta motif formed by eight highly homologous variants. Reactive arthritis synovial fluid and blood were previously reported to contain some motif variants.

The CDR3 is made up of 15 amino acids. The germline V and J ends were trimmed by 4 bases and 4 bases, with 19 bases remaining between them. Germline assignment: CDR1 DFQATT and CDR2 SNEGSKA (reference sequence). This clonotype came up many times. The target antigen is unknown. The sequence was collected from a male donor with ankylosing spondylitis. Input material: blood, either unsorted or a sorted T cell fraction (not recorded which). The chain employs TRBV20-1 and TRBJ1-2; no clear D. The CDR3 here is CSANDNGPVGYGYTF. CDR3 DNA sequence: TGCAGTGCTAACGACAACGGGCCCGTTGGCTATGGCTACACCTTC.